Listed below are T cell receptor beta chains from one sample, sequenced in a study of T cell repertoires in cytomegalovirus infection. No cognate antigen is known for these TCRs. TCRdb passed the reads through MiXCR, listing each CDR3 protein once. The top ten clones hold under 85% of a sample with tens of thousands of distinct CDR3 sequences, more than 20% of them seen once. The specimen was PBMCs, sequenced either directly or after in vitro stimulation (not recorded which). These receptors came from a human donor in good health (CMV status not recorded). Some clones in this sample may be carry-over from other donors' samples. Both conserved end residues are part of each CDR3. D genes are given only for firm matches. Where a row states a size, it is once, few, many or the class of an expanded clone; other rows omit it.

d_gene	v_gene	abundance	j_gene	CDR3aa	CDR3nt
TRBD2	TRBV6-5	.	TRBJ2-1	CASSYRTSGDNEQFF	TGTGCCAGCAGTTACCGGACTAGCGGAGACAATGAGCAGTTCTTC
.	TRBV29-1	.	TRBJ2-6	CSVESSGANVLTF	TGCAGCGTGGAAAGCTCTGGGGCCAACGTCCTGACTTTC
.	TRBV7-2	many	TRBJ1-1	CATLSSSSTEAFF	TGTGCCACCCTCTCCTCTTCGTCCACTGAAGCTTTCTTT
.	TRBV7-8	.	TRBJ1-1	CASSLDRMNTEAFF	TGTGCCAGCAGCTTGGACAGAATGAACACTGAAGCTTTCTTT
.	TRBV19	.	TRBJ2-1	CASSPGGYNEQFF	TGTGCCAGCTCCCCGGGCGGCTACAATGAGCAGTTCTTC
TRBD2	TRBV6-6	.	TRBJ2-1	CASSTDLGLANEQFF	TGTGCCAGCAGTACGGATCTGGGACTAGCCAATGAGCAGTTCTTC
TRBD1	TRBV24-1	.	TRBJ1-1	CATSEPGQGNAFF	TGTGCCACCAGTGAGCCAGGACAGGGAAACGCTTTCTTT
TRBD2	TRBV19	few	TRBJ2-1	CASSPGLAGVRYEQFF	TGTGCCAGTAGTCCCGGACTAGCGGGAGTGAGGTATGAGCAGTTCTTC
TRBD1	TRBV9	.	TRBJ1-4	CASSVSIARQGAEELFF	TGTGCCAGCAGCGTATCCATCGCCCGACAGGGGGCCGAGGAACTGTTTTTT
.	TRBV7-2	large	TRBJ2-5	CASSLGTQGSPKETQYF	TGTGCCAGCAGCTTAGGCACACAGGGAAGTCCTAAAGAGACCCAGTACTTC
TRBD2	TRBV4-3	few	TRBJ2-1	CASSQDRLAGGDEQFF	TGCGCCAGCAGCCAAGATAGGCTAGCGGGAGGAGATGAGCAGTTCTTC
.	TRBV27	few	TRBJ2-1	CASSLSRRTSFYNEQFF	TGTGCCAGCAGTTTATCGCGACGGACCTCGTTCTACAATGAGCAGTTCTTC
.	TRBV7-9	few	TRBJ2-5	CASSLRGGFQETQYF	TGTGCCAGCAGCCTCCGTGGGGGATTTCAAGAGACCCAGTACTTC
TRBD1	TRBV28	.	TRBJ2-3	CASSTLDRGRADTQYF	TGTGCCAGCAGTACCCTAGACAGGGGGCGCGCAGATACGCAGTATTTT
.	TRBV12-3/TRBV12-4	.	TRBJ2-5	CANSLSETQYF	TGTGCCAACAGTTTATCCGAGACCCAGTACTTC
TRBD2	TRBV20-1	.	TRBJ2-1	CSASGTSGRNEQFF	TGCAGTGCTTCCGGGACTAGCGGGAGAAATGAGCAGTTCTTC
TRBD2	TRBV5-1	few	TRBJ2-7	CASSLGWRGTYEQYF	TGCGCCAGCAGCTTGGGTTGGCGGGGGACCTACGAGCAGTACTTC